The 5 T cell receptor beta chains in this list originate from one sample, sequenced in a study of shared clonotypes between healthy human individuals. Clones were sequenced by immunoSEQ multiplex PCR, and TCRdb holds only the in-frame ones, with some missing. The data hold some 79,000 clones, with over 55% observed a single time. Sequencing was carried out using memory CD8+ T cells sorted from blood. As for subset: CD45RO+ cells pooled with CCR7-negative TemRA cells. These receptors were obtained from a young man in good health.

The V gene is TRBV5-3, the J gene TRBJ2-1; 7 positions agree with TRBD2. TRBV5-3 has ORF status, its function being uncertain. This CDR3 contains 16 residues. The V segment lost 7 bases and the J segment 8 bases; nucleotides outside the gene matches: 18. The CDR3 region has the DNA TGTGCCAGATTCTGGGGATGGCTAGCGGAGGTGGATGAGCAGTTCTTC. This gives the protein CARFWGWLAEVDEQFF.

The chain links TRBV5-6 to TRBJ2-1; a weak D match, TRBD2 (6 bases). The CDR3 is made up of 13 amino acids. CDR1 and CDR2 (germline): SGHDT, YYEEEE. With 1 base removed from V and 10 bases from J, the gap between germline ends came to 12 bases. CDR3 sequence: CASSLFGGDEQFF. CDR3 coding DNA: TGTGCCAGCAGCTTGTTCGGGGGTGACGAGCAGTTCTTC.

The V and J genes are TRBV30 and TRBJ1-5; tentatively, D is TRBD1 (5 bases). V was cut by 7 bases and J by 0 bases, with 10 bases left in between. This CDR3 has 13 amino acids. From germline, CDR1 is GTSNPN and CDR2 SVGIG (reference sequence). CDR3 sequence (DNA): TGTGCCTCGGGGGAGGTTAGCAATCAGCCCCAGCATTTT. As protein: CASGEVSNQPQHF.

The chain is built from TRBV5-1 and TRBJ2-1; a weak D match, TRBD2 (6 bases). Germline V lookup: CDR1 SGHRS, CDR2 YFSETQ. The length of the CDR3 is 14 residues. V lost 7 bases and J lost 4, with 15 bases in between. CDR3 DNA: TGCGCCAGCGCCTTGGGCGGGGCATACAATGAGCAGTTCTTC. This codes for CASALGGAYNEQFF.

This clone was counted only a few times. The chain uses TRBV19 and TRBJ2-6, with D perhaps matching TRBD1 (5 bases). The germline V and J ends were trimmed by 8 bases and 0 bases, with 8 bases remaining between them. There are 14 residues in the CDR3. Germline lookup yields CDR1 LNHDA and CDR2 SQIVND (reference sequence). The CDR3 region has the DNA TGTGCCAGTGGACACCTCTCTGGGGCCAACGTCCTGACTTTC. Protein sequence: CASGHLSGANVLTF.